The present T cell receptor (beta chain) was sequenced within a study of cytomegalovirus exposure and HLA in healthy donors. Use of 60 Vbeta and 13 Jbeta primers characterized the PCR. The assay was immunoSEQ multiplex PCR, and TCRdb's table has in-frame clones only and misses some. The table has about 140,000 clones, just over 65% seen once; the top ten hold around 6%. Germline V gene lookup returns CDR1 LGHNA and CDR2 YSLEER. V lost 0 bases and J 0 bases, leaving 6 bases between the germline ends. CDR3 length: 15 amino acids. To note about this clone: The antigen is undetermined.

General study findings and limits: Reportedly, cytomegalovirus status was diagnosed with high sensitivity and specificity. Upon later analysis, HLA-associated TCR beta chains proved more clonally expanded than other, equally common chains. Productive rates of about 87% or about 30% were seen for most TCR beta V segments in an earlier analysis.

The clonotype comes from a woman aged 60-70 years in good health and CMV-seronegative. Material for sequencing was PBMCs. This rearrangement joins TRBV4-3 to TRBJ2-1; D is possibly TRBD1 (5 bases). The CDR3 region is CASSQDQGSYNEQFF. The CDR3 bases are TGCGCCAGCAGCCAAGATCAGGGCTCCTACAATGAGCAGTTCTTC.